Listed below are T cell receptor beta chains from one sample, sequenced in a study of glioma-infiltrating T cells. TCRdb re-called the multiplex PCR reads through MiXCR, storing one row per CDR3 protein. The sample records more than 85,000 distinct CDR3 sequences, about 25% being singletons. Sequenced input: glioma tissue, nonneoplastic brain tissue, or PBMCs (not recorded which). The receptors come from a human donor with low-grade glioma or glioblastoma, undergoing nonglioma brain surgery, or in good health (not recorded which). Each CDR3 is given with its conserved first and last residue. A D gene is named only where the DNA matches it firmly. Only some rows state a clone size, as once, few, many or a class for expanded clones.

clone size: few; D gene: TRBD1; V gene: TRBV5-1; J gene: TRBJ2-5; CDR3 protein: CASSRLGQGAEETQYF
clone size: many; D gene: -; V gene: TRBV20-1; J gene: TRBJ2-3; CDR3 protein: CSARGRSSTSTDTQYF
clone size: many; D gene: -; V gene: TRBV6-2/TRBV6-3; J gene: TRBJ2-7; CDR3 protein: CASSLRGRLSSYEQYF
clone size: few; D gene: TRBD1; V gene: TRBV29-1; J gene: TRBJ2-7; CDR3 protein: CSVGGGTYEQYF
clone size: many; D gene: TRBD1; V gene: TRBV20-1; J gene: TRBJ1-5; CDR3 protein: CSARGGTGNQPQHF
clone size: -; D gene: TRBD1; V gene: TRBV6-5; J gene: TRBJ2-7; CDR3 protein: CASNTGTGSPYF
clone size: many; D gene: TRBD1; V gene: TRBV5-1; J gene: TRBJ1-6; CDR3 protein: CATAPGQGNSPLHF
clone size: many; D gene: -; V gene: TRBV27; J gene: TRBJ2-1; CDR3 protein: CASSLSRVSYNEQFF
clone size: many; D gene: -; V gene: TRBV5-1; J gene: TRBJ1-6; CDR3 protein: CASSQKTGMNSPLHF
clone size: many; D gene: -; V gene: TRBV6-6; J gene: TRBJ2-3; CDR3 protein: CASSYSPDTQYF
clone size: many; D gene: -; V gene: TRBV6-6; J gene: TRBJ2-5; CDR3 protein: CASSYPQGEETQYF
clone size: few; D gene: -; V gene: TRBV27; J gene: TRBJ2-7; CDR3 protein: CASSLSFFSQGDYEQYF
clone size: many; D gene: -; V gene: TRBV9; J gene: TRBJ2-1; CDR3 protein: CASSVGQDNNEQFF
clone size: many; D gene: -; V gene: TRBV18; J gene: TRBJ1-2; CDR3 protein: CASSAGGAGGYTF
clone size: many; D gene: TRBD2; V gene: TRBV25-1; J gene: TRBJ2-1; CDR3 protein: CASGTSGTHEQFF
clone size: many; D gene: -; V gene: TRBV7-2; J gene: TRBJ2-3; CDR3 protein: CASSFGGTDTQYF
clone size: many; D gene: -; V gene: TRBV28; J gene: TRBJ2-1; CDR3 protein: CATLPIAYNEQFF
clone size: many; D gene: -; V gene: TRBV4-1; J gene: TRBJ2-3; CDR3 protein: CASSQPDRSSTDTQYF
clone size: many; D gene: TRBD1; V gene: TRBV7-6; J gene: TRBJ2-7; CDR3 protein: CASSRTGTLEQYF
clone size: many; D gene: -; V gene: TRBV10-1; J gene: TRBJ2-7; CDR3 protein: CASSGGGSYEQYF
clone size: many; D gene: TRBD1; V gene: TRBV4-3; J gene: TRBJ2-1; CDR3 protein: CASSRDGTGYNEQFF
clone size: -; D gene: TRBD1; V gene: TRBV5-4; J gene: TRBJ2-5; CDR3 protein: CASSQMDRAQETQYF
clone size: many; D gene: -; V gene: TRBV24-1; J gene: TRBJ2-3; CDR3 protein: CATRTGDTQYF
clone size: many; D gene: -; V gene: TRBV6-2/TRBV6-3; J gene: TRBJ1-1; CDR3 protein: CASSYSRTEAFF
clone size: many; D gene: -; V gene: TRBV28; J gene: TRBJ1-4; CDR3 protein: CASSFGGTGTNEKLFF
clone size: many; D gene: -; V gene: TRBV6-2/TRBV6-3; J gene: TRBJ2-5; CDR3 protein: CASHSKDGWYQETQYF
clone size: -; D gene: TRBD1; V gene: TRBV2; J gene: TRBJ1-2; CDR3 protein: CASSLDRARSYGYTF
clone size: -; D gene: -; V gene: TRBV29-1; J gene: TRBJ2-4; CDR3 protein: CSVAGGAKNIQYF